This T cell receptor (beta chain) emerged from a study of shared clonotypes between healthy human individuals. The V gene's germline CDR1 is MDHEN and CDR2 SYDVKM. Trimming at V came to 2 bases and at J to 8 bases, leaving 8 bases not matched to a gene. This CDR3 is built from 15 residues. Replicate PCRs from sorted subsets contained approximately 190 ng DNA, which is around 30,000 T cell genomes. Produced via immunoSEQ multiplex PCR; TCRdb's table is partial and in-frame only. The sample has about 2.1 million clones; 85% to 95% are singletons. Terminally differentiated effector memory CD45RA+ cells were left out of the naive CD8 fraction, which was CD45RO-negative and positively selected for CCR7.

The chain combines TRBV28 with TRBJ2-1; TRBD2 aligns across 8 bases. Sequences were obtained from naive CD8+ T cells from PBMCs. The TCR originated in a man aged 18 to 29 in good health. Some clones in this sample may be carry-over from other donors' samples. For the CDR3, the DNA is TGTGCCAGCAGTTTAGATGAGCGGGGGATCGATGAGCAGTTCTTC. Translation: CASSLDERGIDEQFF.